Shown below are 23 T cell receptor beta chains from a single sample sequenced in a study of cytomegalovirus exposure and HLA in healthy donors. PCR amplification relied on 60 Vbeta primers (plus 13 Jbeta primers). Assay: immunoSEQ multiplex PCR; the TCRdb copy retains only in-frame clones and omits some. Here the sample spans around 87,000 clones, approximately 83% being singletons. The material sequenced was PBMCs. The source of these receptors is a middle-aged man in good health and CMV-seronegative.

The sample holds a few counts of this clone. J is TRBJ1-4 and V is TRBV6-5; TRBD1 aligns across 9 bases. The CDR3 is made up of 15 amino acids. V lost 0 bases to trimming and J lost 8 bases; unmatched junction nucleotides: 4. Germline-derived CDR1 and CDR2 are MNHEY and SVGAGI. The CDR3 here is CASSYSTGGREKLFF. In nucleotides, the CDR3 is TGTGCCAGCAGTTACTCGACAGGGGGTAGAGAAAAACTGTTTTTT.

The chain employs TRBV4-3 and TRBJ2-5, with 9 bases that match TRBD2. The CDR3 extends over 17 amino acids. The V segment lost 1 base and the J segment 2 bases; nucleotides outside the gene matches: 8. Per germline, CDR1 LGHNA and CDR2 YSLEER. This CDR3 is CASSQVGAGGGQETQYF. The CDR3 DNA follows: TGCGCCAGCAGCCAAGTAGGGGCGGGGGGGGGACAAGAGACCCAGTACTTC.

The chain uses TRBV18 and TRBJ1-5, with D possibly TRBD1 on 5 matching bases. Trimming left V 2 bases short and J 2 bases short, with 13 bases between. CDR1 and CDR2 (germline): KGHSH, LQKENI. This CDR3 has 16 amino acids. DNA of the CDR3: TGTGCCAGCTCACCATTTACCGGGGGAGGCAATCAGCCCCAGCATTTT. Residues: CASSPFTGGGNQPQHF. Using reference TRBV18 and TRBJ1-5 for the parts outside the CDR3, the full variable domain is NAGVMQNPRHLVRRRGQEARLRCSPMKGHSHVYWYRQLPEEGLKFMVYLQKENIIDESGMPKERFSAEFPKEGPSILRIQQVVRGDSAAYFCASSPFTGGGNQPQHFGDGTRLSIL.

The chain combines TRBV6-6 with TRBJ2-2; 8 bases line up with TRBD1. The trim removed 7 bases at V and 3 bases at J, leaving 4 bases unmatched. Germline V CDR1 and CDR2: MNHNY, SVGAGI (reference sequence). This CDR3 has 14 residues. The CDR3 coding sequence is TGTGCCAGCAATCCGGGACAGGACACCGGGGAGCTGTTTTTT. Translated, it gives CASNPGQDTGELFF.

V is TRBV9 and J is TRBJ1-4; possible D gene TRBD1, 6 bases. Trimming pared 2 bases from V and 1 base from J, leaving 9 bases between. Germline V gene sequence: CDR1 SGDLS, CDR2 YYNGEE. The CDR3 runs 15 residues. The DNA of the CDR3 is TGTGCCAGCAGCGTGGGGGGGCGAACTAATGAAAAACTGTTTTTT. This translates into CASSVGGRTNEKLFF. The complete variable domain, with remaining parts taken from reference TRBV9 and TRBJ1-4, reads DSGVTQTPKHLITATGQRVTLRCSPRSGDLSVYWYQQSLDQGLQFLIQYYNGEERAKGNILERFSAQQFPDLHSELNLSSLELGDSALYFCASSVGGRTNEKLFFGSGTQLSVL.

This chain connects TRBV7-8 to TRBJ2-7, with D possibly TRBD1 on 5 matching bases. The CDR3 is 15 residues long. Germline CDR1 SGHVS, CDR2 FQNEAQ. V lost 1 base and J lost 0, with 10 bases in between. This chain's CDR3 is CASSLVQVNSYEQYF. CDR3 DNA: TGTGCCAGCAGCTTAGTACAGGTCAACTCCTACGAGCAGTACTTC.

The CDR3 spells CASSYGFGRRYTF. The CDR3 bases are TGTGCCAGCAGTTACGGGTTCGGGAGGCGCTACACCTTC. V gene TRBV6-5 combines with J gene TRBJ1-2, with D hard to call. Trimming took off 2 bases at V and 9 bases at J, with 13 bases between the two ends. Looked up from germline, CDR1 is MNHEY and CDR2 is SVGAGI. The CDR3 spans 13 residues.

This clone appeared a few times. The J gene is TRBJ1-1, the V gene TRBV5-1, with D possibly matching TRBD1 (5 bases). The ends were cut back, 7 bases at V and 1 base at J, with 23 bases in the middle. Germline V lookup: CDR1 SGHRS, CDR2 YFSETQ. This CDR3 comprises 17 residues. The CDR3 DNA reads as TGCGCCAGCTCCTCGATAGGGGTGGGCCACTCGAACACTGAAGCTTTCTTT. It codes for CASSSIGVGHSNTEAFF.

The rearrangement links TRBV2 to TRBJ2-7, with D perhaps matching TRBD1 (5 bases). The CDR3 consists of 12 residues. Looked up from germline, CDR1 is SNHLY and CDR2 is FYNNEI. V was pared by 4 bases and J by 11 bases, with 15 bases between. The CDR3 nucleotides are TGTGCCAGCAGTGGAGAGGACATCGTCAAGTACTTC. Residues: CASSGEDIVKYF.

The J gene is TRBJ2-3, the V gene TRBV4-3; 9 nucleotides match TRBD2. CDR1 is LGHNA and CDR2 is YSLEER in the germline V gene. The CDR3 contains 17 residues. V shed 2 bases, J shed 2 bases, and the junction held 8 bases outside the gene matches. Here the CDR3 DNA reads TGCGCCAGCAGCCAATCCGGAACTAGCGGGCACACAGATACGCAGTATTTT. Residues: CASSQSGTSGHTDTQYF.

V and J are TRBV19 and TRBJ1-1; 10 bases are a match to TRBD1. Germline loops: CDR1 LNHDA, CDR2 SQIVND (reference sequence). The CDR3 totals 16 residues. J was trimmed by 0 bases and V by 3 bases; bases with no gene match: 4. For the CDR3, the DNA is TGTGCCAGTAGTATCGAGACAGGGGGCTTGAACACTGAAGCTTTCTTT. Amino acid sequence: CASSIETGGLNTEAFF.

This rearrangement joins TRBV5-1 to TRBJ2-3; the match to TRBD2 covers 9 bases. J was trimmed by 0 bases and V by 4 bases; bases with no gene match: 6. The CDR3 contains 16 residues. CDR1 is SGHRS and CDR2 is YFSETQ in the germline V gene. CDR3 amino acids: CASSTSSGASTDTQYF. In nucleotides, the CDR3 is TGCGCCAGCAGCACTTCTAGCGGGGCTAGCACAGATACGCAGTATTTT.

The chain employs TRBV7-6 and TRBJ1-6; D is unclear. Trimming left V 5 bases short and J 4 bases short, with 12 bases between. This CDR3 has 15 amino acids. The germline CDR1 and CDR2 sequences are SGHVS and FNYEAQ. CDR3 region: CASSPEAQYNSPLHF. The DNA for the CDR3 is TGTGCCAGCAGCCCCGAGGCGCAATATAATTCACCCCTCCACTTT.

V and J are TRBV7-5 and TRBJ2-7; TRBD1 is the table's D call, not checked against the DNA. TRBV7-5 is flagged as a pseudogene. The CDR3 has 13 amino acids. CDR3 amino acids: CVRSTDRGYEQYF. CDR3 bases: TGTGTCAGAAGCACCGACAGGGGCTACGAGCAGTACTTC.

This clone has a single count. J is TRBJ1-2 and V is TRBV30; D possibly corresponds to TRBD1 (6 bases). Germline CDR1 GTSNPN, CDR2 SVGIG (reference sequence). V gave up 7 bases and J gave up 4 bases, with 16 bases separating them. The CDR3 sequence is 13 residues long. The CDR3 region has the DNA TGTGCCTCTAACAGGGACCGTCCCTATGGCTACACCTTC. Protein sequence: CASNRDRPYGYTF.

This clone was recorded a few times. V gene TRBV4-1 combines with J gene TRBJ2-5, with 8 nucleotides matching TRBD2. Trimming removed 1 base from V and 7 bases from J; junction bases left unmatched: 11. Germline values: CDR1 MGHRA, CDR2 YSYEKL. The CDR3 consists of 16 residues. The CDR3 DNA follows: TGCGCCAGCAGCCAAGTTTTTAGCGGGGACGCGGGGACCCAGTACTTC. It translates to CASSQVFSGDAGTQYF.

CDR3 nucleotides: TGTGCCAGCAGACTTACACAGAGCTCCTACGAGCAGTACTTC. It is translated as CASRLTQSSYEQYF. The V and J genes are TRBV7-9 and TRBJ2-5; D is unresolved. The J call may be faulty, since TRBJ2-7 better matches the DNA end. CDR1 and CDR2 from the germline V gene are SEHNR and FQNEAQ (reference sequence). The CDR3 contains 14 residues.

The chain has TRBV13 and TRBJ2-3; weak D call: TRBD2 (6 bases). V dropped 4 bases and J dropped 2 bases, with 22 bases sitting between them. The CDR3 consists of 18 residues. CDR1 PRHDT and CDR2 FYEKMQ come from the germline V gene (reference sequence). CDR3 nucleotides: TGTGCCAGCAGCTCCCCGAGGGCGGGGTGGGTAAACACAGATACGCAGTATTTT. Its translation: CASSSPRAGWVNTDTQYF.

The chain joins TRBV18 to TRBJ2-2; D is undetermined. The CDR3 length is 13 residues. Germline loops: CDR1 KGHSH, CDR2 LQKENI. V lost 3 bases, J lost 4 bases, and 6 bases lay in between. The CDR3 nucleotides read TGTGCCAGCTCACCCGAGAGCACCGGGGAGCTGTTTTTT. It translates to CASSPESTGELFF.

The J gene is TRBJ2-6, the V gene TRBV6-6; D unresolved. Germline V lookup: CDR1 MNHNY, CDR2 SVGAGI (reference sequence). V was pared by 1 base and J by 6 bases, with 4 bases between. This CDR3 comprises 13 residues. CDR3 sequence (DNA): TGTGCCAGCAGTTACTTCATGGCCAACGTCCTGACTTTC. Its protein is CASSYFMANVLTF.

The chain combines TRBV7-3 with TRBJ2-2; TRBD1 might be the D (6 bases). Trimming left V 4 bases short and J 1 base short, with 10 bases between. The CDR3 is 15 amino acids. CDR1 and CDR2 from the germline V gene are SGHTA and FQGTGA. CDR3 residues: CASSSPGQNTGELFF. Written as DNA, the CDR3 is TGTGCCAGCAGCTCTCCGGGACAGAACACCGGGGAGCTGTTTTTT.

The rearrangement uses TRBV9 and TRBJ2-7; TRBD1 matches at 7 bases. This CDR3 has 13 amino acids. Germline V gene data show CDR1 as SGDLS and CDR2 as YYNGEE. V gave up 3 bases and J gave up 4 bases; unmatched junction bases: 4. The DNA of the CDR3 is TGTGCCAGCAGCGGGACAGGCGGATACGAGCAGTACTTC. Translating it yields CASSGTGGYEQYF.

In nucleotides, the CDR3 is TGTGCCAGCAGCCCACGGTTGCGGGGGTCATACGAGCAGTACTTC. Translation: CASSPRLRGSYEQYF. The rearrangement joins TRBV9 to TRBJ2-7, with 7 positions matching TRBD2. From germline, CDR1 is SGDLS and CDR2 YYNGEE. This CDR3 spans 15 amino acids. The ends lost 4 bases at V and 4 bases at J; junction bases unmatched: 11.